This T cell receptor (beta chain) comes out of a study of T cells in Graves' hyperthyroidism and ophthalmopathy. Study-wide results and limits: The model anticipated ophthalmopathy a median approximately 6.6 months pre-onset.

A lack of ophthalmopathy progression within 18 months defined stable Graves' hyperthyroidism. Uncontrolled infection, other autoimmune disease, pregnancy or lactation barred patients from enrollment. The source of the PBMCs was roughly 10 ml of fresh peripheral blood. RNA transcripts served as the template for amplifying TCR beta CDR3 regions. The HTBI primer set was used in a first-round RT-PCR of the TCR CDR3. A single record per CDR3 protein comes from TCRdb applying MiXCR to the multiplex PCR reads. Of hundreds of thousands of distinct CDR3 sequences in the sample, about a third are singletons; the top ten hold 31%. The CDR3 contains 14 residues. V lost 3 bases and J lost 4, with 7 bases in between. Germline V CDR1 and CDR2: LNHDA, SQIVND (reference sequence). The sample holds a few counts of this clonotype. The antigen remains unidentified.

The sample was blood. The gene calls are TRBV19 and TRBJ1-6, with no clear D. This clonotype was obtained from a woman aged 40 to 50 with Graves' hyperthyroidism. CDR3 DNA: TGTGCCAGTAGTATTCAAATATATAATTCACCCCTCCACTTT. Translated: CASSIQIYNSPLHF.